This note documents a single TCR beta chain sequence. Its antigen is as yet unknown. These data come from a study of T cells in Graves' hyperthyroidism and ophthalmopathy. RNA transcripts served as the template for amplifying TCR beta CDR3 regions. HTBI primers were employed in a first-round RT-PCR of the TCR CDR3. TCRdb reprocessed the multiplex PCR reads via MiXCR and lists one record per CDR3 protein. The profile shows approximately 570,000 distinct CDR3 sequences, around 20% of them singletons. Uncontrolled infection, other autoimmune disease, pregnancy or lactation excluded patients. The germline CDR1 and CDR2 sequences are MNHEY and SMNVEV (reference sequence). The CDR3 extends over 18 amino acids. The ends lost 6 bases at V and 1 base at J; junction bases unmatched: 14. Findings of the study overall: Model output signaled ophthalmopathy a median around 6.9 months ahead of onset. Blood held most thyroid clonotypes expanded above 0.001 frequency. Stable hyperthyroidism was separated from ophthalmopathy by a model based on 13 V-J features.

The sequenced material came from blood. The receptor was isolated from a man between 35 and 55 years old with Graves' ophthalmopathy. This sequence joins TRBV27 and TRBJ2-5, with 10 bases that match TRBD2. CDR3 nucleotide sequence: TGTGCCAGCAGCGCTATAGGGACTAGCGTCCCACCCCAAGAGACCCAGTACTTC. Amino acids: CASSAIGTSVPPQETQYF.